Sequencing of this TCR beta chain was carried out in a study of CD8 T cells in ankylosing spondylitis. TCRdb re-derived calls from the 5' RACE reads in MiXCR, one entry per CDR3 protein. In the table there are fewer than 450,000 distinct CDR3 sequences, about 15% of which are singletons. This clonotype has more than one count but fewer than ten. Its antigen is not known. The CDR3 contains 16 residues. CDR1 is SNHLY and CDR2 is FYNNEI in the germline V gene. Deletions cut 1 base from V and 7 bases from J, with 17 bases between. The study's findings and limits: For ankylosing spondylitis blood, a TCR beta motif of several highly homologous variants appeared characteristic.

Sequenced: blood, either unsorted or a sorted T cell fraction (not recorded which). V is TRBV2 and J is TRBJ2-1; D might be TRBD2 (6 bases). The receptor was derived from a male donor with ankylosing spondylitis. The CDR3 reads CASSEEAGSPPNEQFF. The CDR3 DNA reads TGTGCCAGCAGTGAAGAGGCGGGATCCCCACCTAATGAGCAGTTCTTC.